This entry lists 15 T cell receptor beta chains sequenced from one sample in a study of HIV-infected children after antiretroviral therapy interruption. Stated treatment: PENTA 11 planned treatment interruption arm or continuous ART arm. A 3' RACE protocol on RNA, with unique molecular identifiers, produced the TCR library. A single record per CDR3 protein comes from TCRdb applying MiXCR to the 3' RACE reads. Of about 86,000 distinct CDR3 sequences listed, 6% to 8.5% are singletons. The sequencing here drew on CD45RA+ CD4+ T cells from PBMCs, pooled from several time points, taken from a donor given antiretroviral therapy, either interrupted or continuous. Stated subset: naive CD4+ CD45RA+ CD45RO- T cells. The receptors were sampled from a pool of human donors with HIV.

This clonotype was observed at least ten times. V usage is TRBV24-1 and J usage is TRBJ2-1, with TRBD2 matching 12 bases. V dropped 1 base and J dropped 6; count of bases not matched to a gene: 9. This CDR3 is built from 18 residues. The V gene's germline CDR1 is KGHDR and CDR2 SFDVKD. Here the CDR3 reads CATSDFPSSGGGFNEQFF. CDR3 bases: TGTGCCACCAGTGATTTCCCCTCTAGCGGGGGGGGGTTCAATGAGCAGTTCTTC.

In its sample, this clonotype was seen many times. The rearrangement joins TRBV28 to TRBJ2-7; tentative D call: TRBD1 (5 bases). CDR3 length: 13 residues. The ends were cut back, 2 bases at V and 6 bases at J, with 11 bases in the middle. In germline, CDR1 is MDHEN, CDR2 SYDVKM. The CDR3 nucleotides read TGTGCCAGCAGTTTAGGCAGGGTGGGCGAGCAGTACTTC. Translated: CASSLGRVGEQYF.

This clonotype was counted at least ten times. This rearrangement joins TRBV10-3 to TRBJ2-7; TRBD2 agrees at 7 bases. Germline CDR1 is ENHRY and CDR2 is SYGVKD. This CDR3 region has 13 residues. V gave up 7 bases and J gave up 6 bases; unmatched junction bases: 9. The CDR3 DNA follows: TGTGCCATCACGGACGACACGGGGGGCGAGCAGTACTTC. It is translated as CAITDDTGGEQYF.

This clonotype showed up just a few times. It may be a read error: a sequence one base away is much more abundant. The V and J genes are TRBV12-3 or TRBV12-4 and TRBJ1-6, with no clear D. This CDR3 spans 15 amino acids. V lost 2 bases and J lost 0, with 5 bases in between. The CDR3 loop reads CASSLQSSYNSPLHF. CDR3 DNA: TGTGCCAGCAGTTTACAGAGCTCCTATAATTCACCCCTCCACTTT.

J is TRBJ1-1 and V is TRBV18, with a tentative D call TRBD1 (5 bases). The V gene lost 6 bases and the J gene lost 0 bases, with 8 bases spanning the gap. The CDR3 contains 13 residues. Looked up from germline, CDR1 is KGHSH and CDR2 is LQKENI. CDR3 coding DNA: TGTGCCAGCTCGTCGGACATGAACACTGAAGCTTTCTTT. Residues: CASSSDMNTEAFF.

This clonotype was observed a few times. V and J are TRBV5-1 and TRBJ1-2, with D perhaps matching TRBD1 (6 bases). Germline values: CDR1 SGHRS, CDR2 YFSETQ. V dropped 2 bases and J dropped 8 bases, with 10 bases sitting between them. This CDR3 has 12 amino acids. The CDR3 nucleotides are TGCGCCAGCAGCTTCGGCAGGGGCGGCTACACCTTC. Translated, it gives CASSFGRGGYTF. Full variable domain (missing parts from reference TRBV5-1 and TRBJ1-2): KAGVTQTPRYLIKTRGQQVTLSCSPISGHRSVSWYQQTPGQGLQFLFEYFSETQRNKGNFPGRFSGRQFSNSRSEMNVSTLELGDSALYLCASSFGRGGYTFGSGTRLTVV.

The table lists this clonotype with many counts. The J gene is TRBJ1-5, the V gene TRBV5-6, with a weak D call TRBD1 (5 bases). The CDR3 covers 16 residues. V was clipped by 4 bases and J by 2 bases, with 16 bases between them. Germline loops: CDR1 SGHDT, CDR2 YYEEEE. CDR3 loop: CASSSSGRFGNQPQHF. In DNA form, the CDR3 reads TGTGCCAGCAGCAGTTCGGGACGTTTTGGCAATCAGCCCCAGCATTTT.

This clonotype was seen at least ten times. The chain employs TRBV7-8 and TRBJ1-1; 8 bases are a match to TRBD1. Germline V gene lookup returns CDR1 SGHVS and CDR2 FQNEAQ. The CDR3 is 16 amino acids. The junction had 10 bases not matched to a gene; V was cut back by 4 bases and J by 3 bases. CDR3 in DNA: TGTGCCAGCAGCTCTTCGACAGGGGAGGCGGACACTGAAGCTTTCTTT. Protein product: CASSSSTGEADTEAFF.

The chain recombines TRBV9 with TRBJ2-6; D may be TRBD1 or TRBD2 (5 bases each). Germline CDR1 reads SGDLS; CDR2 reads YYNGEE. This CDR3 region has 15 residues. V was cut by 2 bases and J by 4 bases, with 10 bases left in between. CDR3: CASSVIGAGANVLTF. CDR3 DNA: TGTGCCAGCAGCGTGATCGGGGCCGGGGCCAACGTCCTGACTTTC.

This clonotype has a count of ten or more. This chain uses TRBV5-1 with TRBJ2-1; 10 bases are shared with TRBD1. CDR1 and CDR2 (germline): SGHRS, YFSETQ. Trimming removed 4 bases from V and 5 bases from J; junction bases left unmatched: 3. The CDR3 runs to 14 residues. The CDR3 protein is CASSKGQGNNEQFF. CDR3 in DNA: TGCGCCAGCAGCAAGGGACAGGGGAACAATGAGCAGTTCTTC.

This clonotype has at least ten counts. In nucleotides, the CDR3 is TGTGCCATCAGTGGACAGGGCGGTGGGACAGATACGCAGTATTTT. This encodes CAISGQGGGTDTQYF. This chain connects TRBV10-3 to TRBJ2-3; the match to TRBD1 covers 7 bases. The CDR3 covers 15 residues. With V trimmed by 4 bases and J by 3 bases, 7 bases remained unmatched. Germline V gene data show CDR1 as ENHRY and CDR2 as SYGVKD.

At least ten counts were recorded for this clonotype. The chain recombines TRBV6-5 with TRBJ1-6; D ambiguous. V lost 7 bases and J 7 bases, leaving 17 bases between the germline ends. The length of the CDR3 is 15 residues. The germline V gene encodes CDR1 MNHEY and CDR2 SVGAGI. CDR3 DNA: TGTGCCAGCACTCTAAATGGGAGAAAGAATTCACCCCTCCACTTT. Protein sequence: CASTLNGRKNSPLHF.

There are many counts of this clonotype. The genes are TRBV6-1 and TRBJ1-4; 8 positions agree with TRBD1. The V segment lost 4 bases and the J segment 7 bases; nucleotides outside the gene matches: 2. CDR1 is MNHNS, CDR2 SASEGT, per germline. The CDR3 consists of 13 residues. This CDR3 reads CASSVDRVEKLFF. CDR3 coding DNA: TGTGCCAGCAGTGTGGACAGGGTTGAAAAACTGTTTTTT.

A few counts support this clonotype. This chain joins TRBV19 and TRBJ2-1; 7 bases map to TRBD2. This CDR3 has 15 amino acids. The germline CDR1 and CDR2 sequences are LNHDA and SQIVND (reference sequence). V dropped 3 bases and J dropped 2; count of bases not matched to a gene: 4. For the CDR3, the DNA is TGTGCCAGTAGTATCCGGGGGGTCGCCTACAATGAGCAGTTCTTC. Its translation: CASSIRGVAYNEQFF.

Turning to this clonotype: One base away lies a much larger clone, so this may be a sequencing read error. This chain connects TRBV2 to TRBJ1-5; 8 bases match TRBD1. The CDR3 spans 13 residues. CDR1 is SNHLY and CDR2 is FYNNEI in the germline V gene. CDR3 bases: TGTGCCAGCAGAGGACAGGGTATACAGCCCCATCATTTT. Translation gives CASRGQGIQPHHF.